The clone carrying this T cell receptor beta chain was detected many times. Its antigen is not known. In germline, CDR1 is SGHVS, CDR2 FNYEAQ. The trim removed 1 base at V and 15 bases at J, leaving 9 bases unmatched. CDR3 size: 13 residues. The source of the sample is a study of early T cells in non-severe SARS-CoV-2 infection. Study overall: The input, bulk RNA from unsorted whole blood, was sequenced, and chains were unpaired. Whole-study findings and limits: VDJdb-based matching was biased toward anti-spike CD8 responses and missed private and CD4 specificities.

Molecules of cDNA were individually given unique molecular identifiers that were attached to them. TCRdb reprocessed the 5' RACE reads with MiXCR, giving one entry per CDR3 protein. The sample includes around 44,000 distinct CDR3 sequences, about 10% of them seen just once. This rearrangement joins TRBV7-6 to TRBJ2-1; TRBD2 aligns across 7 bases. The source is an adult who was a healthcare worker with PCR-confirmed SARS-CoV-2 infection or an uninfected control (not recorded which). The sequenced sample was whole blood. This CDR3 is CASSLELARVWFF. The CDR3 bases are TGTGCCAGCAGCTTAGAACTAGCGCGCGTATGGTTCTTC.